This paragraph covers one T cell receptor beta chain sequence. Antigen: not known. The data derive from a study of cytomegalovirus exposure and HLA in healthy donors. The PCR made use of 60 Vbeta and 13 Jbeta primers. Assay: immunoSEQ multiplex PCR; the TCRdb copy retains only in-frame clones and omits some. The sample shows approximately 100,000 clones, around 70% of them seen only once. The ends were cut back, 1 base at V and 4 bases at J, with 13 bases in the middle. The CDR3 spans 15 residues. Germline V gene sequence: CDR1 SEHNR, CDR2 FQNEAQ (reference sequence). Broader study findings: Data from an earlier analysis indicated that most TCR beta V segments were productive either about 87% or about 30% of the time.

The donors were healthy bone marrow donors. Sample: PBMCs. The origin of this receptor is a woman aged 70-85 years in good health and CMV-seropositive. V usage is TRBV7-9 and J usage is TRBJ1-2; D gene ambiguous. The CDR3 protein is CASSLGPGLGYGYTF. CDR3 in DNA: TGTGCCAGCAGCTTAGGCCCGGGGTTGGGCTATGGCTACACCTTC.